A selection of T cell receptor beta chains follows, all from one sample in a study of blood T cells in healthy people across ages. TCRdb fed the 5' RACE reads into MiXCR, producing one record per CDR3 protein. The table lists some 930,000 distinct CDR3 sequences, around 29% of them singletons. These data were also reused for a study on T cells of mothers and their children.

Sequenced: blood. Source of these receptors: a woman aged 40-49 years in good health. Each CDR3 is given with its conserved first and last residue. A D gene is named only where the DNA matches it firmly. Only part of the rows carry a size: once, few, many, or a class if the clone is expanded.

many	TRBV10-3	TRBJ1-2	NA	CAILGRNYGYTF	TGTGCCATACTAGGACGGAACTATGGCTACACCTTC
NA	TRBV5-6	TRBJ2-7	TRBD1	CASSWGQGGYNEQYF	TGTGCCAGCAGCTGGGGACAGGGGGGCTACAATGAGCAGTACTTC
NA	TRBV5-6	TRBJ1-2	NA	CASSLEAGGGYTF	TGTGCCAGCAGCTTGGAGGCGGGAGGAGGCTACACCTTC
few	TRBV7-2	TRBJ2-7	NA	CASSPEGISYEQYF	TGTGCCAGCAGCCCAGAGGGGATTTCCTACGAGCAGTACTTC
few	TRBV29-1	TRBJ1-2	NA	CSVRSGTDYGYTF	TGCAGCGTTCGCTCTGGTACAGACTATGGCTACACCTTC
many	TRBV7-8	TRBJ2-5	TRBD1	CASSSGTGTQETQYF	TGTGCCAGCAGCTCCGGGACAGGGACACAAGAGACCCAGTACTTC
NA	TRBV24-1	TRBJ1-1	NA	CATSGQDKGTEAFF	TGTGCCACCAGTGGCCAAGATAAAGGCACTGAAGCTTTCTTT
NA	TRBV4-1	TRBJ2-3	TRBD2	CASSQEDPSGIPNTQYF	TGCGCCAGCAGCCAAGAGGATCCTAGCGGGATACCAAATACGCAGTATTTT
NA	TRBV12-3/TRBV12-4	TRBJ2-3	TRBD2	CASSSPQGLAGAFTDTQYF	TGTGCCAGCAGTTCCCCTCAAGGACTAGCGGGGGCCTTCACAGATACGCAGTATTTT
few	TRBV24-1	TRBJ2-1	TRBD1	CATSGDRGLGNEQFF	TGTGCCACCAGTGGTGACAGGGGGCTGGGCAATGAGCAGTTCTTC
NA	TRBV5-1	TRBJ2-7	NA	CASSSGSKGETYEQYF	TGCGCCAGCAGCTCGGGGTCAAAGGGGGAGACCTACGAGCAGTACTTC
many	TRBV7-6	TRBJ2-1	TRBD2	CASSLSRTSGGNEQFF	TGTGCCAGCAGCCTAAGTAGGACTAGCGGGGGCAATGAGCAGTTCTTC
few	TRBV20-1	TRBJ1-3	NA	CSAARDGGNTIYF	TGCAGTGCTGCCCGAGATGGGGGAAACACCATATATTTT
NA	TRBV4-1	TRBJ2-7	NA	CASSRGKADEQYF	TGCGCCAGCAGCCGGGGGAAAGCGGACGAGCAGTACTTC
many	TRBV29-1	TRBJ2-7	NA	CGAGRGPYEQYF	TGCGGAGCGGGTAGGGGGCCTTACGAGCAGTACTTC
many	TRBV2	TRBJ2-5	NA	CASNGETQYF	TGTGCCAGCAACGGCGAGACCCAGTACTTC
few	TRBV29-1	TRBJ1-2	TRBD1	CSVRTGDVGYTF	TGCAGCGTTAGGACAGGGGATGTTGGCTACACCTTC
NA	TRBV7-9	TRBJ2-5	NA	CASSVRGGPGETQYF	TGTGCCAGCAGTGTAAGGGGGGGCCCTGGAGAGACCCAGTACTTC
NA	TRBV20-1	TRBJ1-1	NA	CSARTREGQANTEAFF	TGCAGTGCTAGGACCCGCGAGGGGCAGGCGAACACTGAAGCTTTCTTT
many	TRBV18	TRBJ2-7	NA	CASSQRGLPYYEQYF	TGTGCCAGCTCACAGAGAGGGTTGCCCTACTACGAGCAGTACTTC
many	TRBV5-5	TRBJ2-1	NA	CASSLEGRQANNEQFF	TGTGCCAGCAGCTTGGAAGGTCGACAGGCCAACAATGAGCAGTTCTTC
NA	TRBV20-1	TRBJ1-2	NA	CSASLGRAVGGYTF	TGCAGTGCTAGTTTGGGCAGGGCGGTCGGTGGCTACACCTTC
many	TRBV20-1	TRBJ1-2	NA	CSASGAGSYGYTF	TGCAGTGCTAGTGGGGCAGGGTCCTATGGCTACACCTTC
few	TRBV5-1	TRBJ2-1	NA	CASSLEGGVDSEQFF	TGCGCCAGCAGCTTGGAGGGCGGGGTGGACAGTGAGCAGTTCTTC
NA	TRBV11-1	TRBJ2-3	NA	CASSLDLGDAQYF	TGTGCCAGCAGCTTGGACCTGGGAGATGCGCAGTATTTT
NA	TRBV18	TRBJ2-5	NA	CASSMNDGGQETQYF	TGTGCCAGCTCAATGAATGATGGGGGCCAAGAGACCCAGTACTTC
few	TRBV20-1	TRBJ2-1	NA	CSALVPTAYNGQFF	TGCAGTGCATTAGTCCCAACTGCCTACAATGGGCAGTTCTTC
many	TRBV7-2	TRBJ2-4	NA	CASSSKGGNIQYF	TGTGCCAGCAGCTCGAAGGGGGGGAACATTCAGTACTTC
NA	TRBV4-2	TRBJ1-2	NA	CASSQEGKGYGYTF	TGTGCCAGCAGCCAAGAAGGGAAAGGATATGGCTACACCTTC
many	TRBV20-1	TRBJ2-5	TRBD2	CSARAGGLQETQYF	TGCAGTGCTAGAGCGGGGGGGCTCCAAGAGACCCAGTACTTC
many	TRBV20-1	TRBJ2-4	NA	CSARDPQLAKNIQYF	TGCAGTGCTAGAGATCCCCAGCTCGCCAAAAACATTCAGTACTTC
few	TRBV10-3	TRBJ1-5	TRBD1	CAISEEGTGYQPQHF	TGTGCCATCAGTGAGGAAGGGACAGGGTACCAGCCCCAGCATTTT
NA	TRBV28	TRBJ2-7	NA	CASSRTRLYRVLPNLSYEQYF	TGTGCCAGCAGTCGAACCCGACTCTACAGGGTCTTACCTAACCTATCCTACGAGCAGTACTTC
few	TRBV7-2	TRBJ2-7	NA	CASTGHRLEQYF	TGTGCCAGCACCGGTCACCGTCTCGAGCAGTACTTC
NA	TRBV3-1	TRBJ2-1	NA	CASSQGGTSNEQFF	TGTGCCAGCAGCCAAGGGGGGACTTCCAATGAGCAGTTCTTC
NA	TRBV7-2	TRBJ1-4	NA	CASSPHGATNEKLFF	TGTGCCAGCAGCCCACACGGCGCAACTAATGAAAAACTGTTTTTT
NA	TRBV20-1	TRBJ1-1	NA	CSASVGSERLEAFF	TGCAGTGCTAGTGTTGGTTCCGAAAGGCTTGAAGCTTTCTTT
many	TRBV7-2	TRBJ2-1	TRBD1	CASSVTGTGRGNEQFF	TGTGCCAGCAGCGTAACCGGGACAGGAAGGGGCAATGAGCAGTTCTTC
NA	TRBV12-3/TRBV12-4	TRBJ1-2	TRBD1	CVSGQGNYGYTF	TGTGTCAGCGGACAGGGGAACTATGGCTACACCTTC
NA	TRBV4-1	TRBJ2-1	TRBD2	CASSQAPGLGGERFF	TGCGCCAGCAGCCAAGCCCCGGGACTAGGAGGTGAGCGGTTCTTC
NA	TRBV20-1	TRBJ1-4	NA	CSASTSTRGEKLFF	TGCAGTGCTAGTACGAGTACGCGGGGAGAAAAACTGTTTTTT
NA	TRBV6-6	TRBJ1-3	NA	CASSYRGGEVSGNTIYF	TGTGCCAGCAGTTACCGGGGGGGCGAGGTGTCTGGAAACACCATATATTTT
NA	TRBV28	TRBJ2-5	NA	CASSYTGTPETQYF	TGTGCCAGCAGTTACACAGGGACCCCAGAGACCCAGTACTTC